What follows are 14 T cell receptor beta chains derived from one specimen sequenced in a study of blood T cell repertoires in COVID-19. TCRdb keeps only in-frame clones here, not all; method: immunoSEQ multiplex PCR. The sample has 250,000 to 300,000 clones, roughly 80% seen once. The sample consisted of PBMCs or T cells enriched from blood (not recorded which). Receptor source: a man aged 40-50 years who had been exposed to COVID-19.

This chain joins TRBV5-1 and TRBJ2-3; 15 nucleotides line up with TRBD2. This CDR3 region has 18 residues. The germline CDR1 and CDR2 sequences are SGHRS and YFSETQ. V lost 2 bases, J lost 4 bases, and 8 bases stayed unmatched. The DNA of the CDR3 is TGCGCCAGCAGCTTATCCGGGACTAGCGGGAGGTATGCAGATACGCAGTATTTT. Its protein is CASSLSGTSGRYADTQYF.

The chain links TRBV6-5 to TRBJ1-2; D gene uncertain. This CDR3 has 13 amino acids. The germline V gene encodes CDR1 MNHEY and CDR2 SVGAGI. The V end was cut by 6 bases, the J end by 5 bases, with 13 bases between. CDR3 DNA sequence: TGTGCCAGCAGCCAAACCGGAGTATATGGCTACACCTTC. Amino acid sequence: CASSQTGVYGYTF.

This chain links TRBV25-1 with TRBJ2-2; the D is unclear. Deletions cut 2 bases from V and 6 bases from J, with 7 bases between. Germline V lookup: CDR1 MGHDK, CDR2 SYGVNS. The CDR3 has 13 amino acids. This CDR3 is CASSELASGELFF. The CDR3 bases are TGTGCCAGCAGTGAACTGGCATCCGGGGAGCTGTTTTTT. The full variable domain, with the rest looked up from reference TRBV25-1 and TRBJ2-2, is EADIYQTPRYLVIGTGKKITLECSQTMGHDKMYWYQQDPGMELHLIHYSYGVNSTEKGDLSSESTVSRIRTEHFPLTLESARPSHTSQYLCASSELASGELFFGEGSRLTVL.

The V and J genes are TRBV24-1 and TRBJ2-1; 12 bases match TRBD2. The CDR3 extends over 14 amino acids. The ends lost 9 bases at V and 7 bases at J; junction bases unmatched: 6. CDR1 is KGHDR, CDR2 SFDVKD, per germline. In nucleotides, the CDR3 is TGTGCCACCGCCGAGACTAGCGGGAGAAATGAGCAGTTCTTC. Protein product: CATAETSGRNEQFF.

V is TRBV27 and J is TRBJ2-7, with D possibly TRBD2 on 6 matching bases. The germline V and J ends were trimmed by 8 bases and 2 bases, with 10 bases remaining between them. Per the germline V gene, CDR1 is MNHEY and CDR2 is SMNVEV (reference sequence). This CDR3 comprises 12 residues. The CDR3 DNA follows: TGTGCCAGCCGGGGGACGGCCTACGAGCAGTACTTC. Residues: CASRGTAYEQYF.

CDR3 in amino acids: CASSYSPDTGELFF. The CDR3 DNA reads TGTGCCAGCAGTTACTCCCCGGACACCGGGGAGCTGTTTTTT. The chain has TRBV6-5 and TRBJ2-2; D ambiguous. Germline V gene sequence: CDR1 MNHEY, CDR2 SVGAGI. V lost 0 bases and J lost 3, with 5 bases in between. This CDR3 region has 14 residues.

A single count supports this clone. The gene calls are TRBV18 and TRBJ2-7; TRBD2 agrees at 8 bases. The CDR3 contains 17 residues. Trimming at V came to 3 bases and at J to 5 bases, leaving 15 bases not matched to a gene. Germline V CDR1 and CDR2: KGHSH, LQKENI. The CDR3 protein is CASSPYMGAGLEDEQYF. The CDR3 region has the DNA TGTGCCAGCTCACCCTACATGGGGGCGGGACTAGAAGACGAGCAGTACTTC.

Only a few counts were recorded for this clone. The V call is TRBV15, the J call TRBJ2-7; tentative D call: TRBD1 (5 bases). CDR1 is LNHNV and CDR2 is YYDKDF in the germline V gene (reference sequence). The length of the CDR3 is 13 residues. V was clipped by 2 bases and J by 4 bases, with 9 bases between them. As DNA, the CDR3 is TGTGCCACCAGCAGATCCAGGGCTTACGAGCAGTACTTC. This encodes CATSRSRAYEQYF.

As to this clone: The sample has other DNA sequences that encode this CDR3 too. The rearrangement joins TRBV5-1 to TRBJ1-4; tentatively, D is TRBD1 (5 bases). V was trimmed by 2 bases and J by 8 bases, leaving 10 bases between them. CDR1 SGHRS and CDR2 YFSETQ come from the germline V gene. The CDR3 extends over 13 amino acids. In DNA, the CDR3 is TGCGCCAGCAGCTTTTCAGGGAACGAAAAACTGTTTTTT. Translating gives CASSFSGNEKLFF.

The rearrangement joins TRBV6-6 to TRBJ2-1; D possibly corresponds to TRBD2 (6 bases). Germline lookup yields CDR1 MNHNY and CDR2 SVGAGI (reference sequence). With 7 bases removed from V and 5 bases from J, the gap between germline ends came to 12 bases. The CDR3 loop spans 13 amino acids. The CDR3: CASTISGNNEQFF. The CDR3, as DNA: TGTGCCAGCACCATTAGCGGAAACAATGAGCAGTTCTTC.

The DNA for the CDR3 is TGCGCCAGCAGAGGCGGGAGCTCCACCTACAATGAGCAGTTCTTC. Residues: CASRGGSSTYNEQFF. The chain uses TRBV5-1 and TRBJ2-1, with TRBD2 matching over 7 bases. Germline lookup yields CDR1 SGHRS and CDR2 YFSETQ. V was pared by 5 bases and J by 2 bases, with 7 bases of the junction left unmatched. The CDR3 length is 15 residues.

The chain uses TRBV11-2 and TRBJ2-7; 8 bases are a match to TRBD2. The CDR3 contains 14 residues. Germline loops: CDR1 SGHAT, CDR2 FQNNGV. The junction had 7 bases not matched to a gene; V was cut back by 5 bases and J by 4 bases. CDR3 amino acids: CASSASGSLYEQYF. The DNA for the CDR3 is TGTGCCAGCAGCGCGAGCGGGAGTCTTTACGAGCAGTACTTC.

A few counts support this clone. The V call is TRBV10-1, the J call TRBJ1-1; possible D gene TRBD1, 5 bases. This CDR3 is 14 amino acids long. V lost 6 bases and J 8 bases, leaving 19 bases between the germline ends. Germline-derived CDR1 and CDR2 are WNHNN and SYGVQD (reference sequence). The DNA for the CDR3 is TGCGCCAGCAGACCAGCCCGGGCCCAGGGAGAAGCTTTCTTT. This sequence encodes CASRPARAQGEAFF.

The count of this clone is one. The chain joins TRBV24-1 to TRBJ2-7; D is uncertain. CDR1 is KGHDR and CDR2 is SFDVKD in the germline V gene. Trimming pared 5 bases from V and 8 bases from J, leaving 9 bases between. The CDR3 is 11 amino acids. CDR3 DNA sequence: TGTGCCACCAGTGTCCTCGTCCAGCAGTACTTC. This gives the protein CATSVLVQQYF.